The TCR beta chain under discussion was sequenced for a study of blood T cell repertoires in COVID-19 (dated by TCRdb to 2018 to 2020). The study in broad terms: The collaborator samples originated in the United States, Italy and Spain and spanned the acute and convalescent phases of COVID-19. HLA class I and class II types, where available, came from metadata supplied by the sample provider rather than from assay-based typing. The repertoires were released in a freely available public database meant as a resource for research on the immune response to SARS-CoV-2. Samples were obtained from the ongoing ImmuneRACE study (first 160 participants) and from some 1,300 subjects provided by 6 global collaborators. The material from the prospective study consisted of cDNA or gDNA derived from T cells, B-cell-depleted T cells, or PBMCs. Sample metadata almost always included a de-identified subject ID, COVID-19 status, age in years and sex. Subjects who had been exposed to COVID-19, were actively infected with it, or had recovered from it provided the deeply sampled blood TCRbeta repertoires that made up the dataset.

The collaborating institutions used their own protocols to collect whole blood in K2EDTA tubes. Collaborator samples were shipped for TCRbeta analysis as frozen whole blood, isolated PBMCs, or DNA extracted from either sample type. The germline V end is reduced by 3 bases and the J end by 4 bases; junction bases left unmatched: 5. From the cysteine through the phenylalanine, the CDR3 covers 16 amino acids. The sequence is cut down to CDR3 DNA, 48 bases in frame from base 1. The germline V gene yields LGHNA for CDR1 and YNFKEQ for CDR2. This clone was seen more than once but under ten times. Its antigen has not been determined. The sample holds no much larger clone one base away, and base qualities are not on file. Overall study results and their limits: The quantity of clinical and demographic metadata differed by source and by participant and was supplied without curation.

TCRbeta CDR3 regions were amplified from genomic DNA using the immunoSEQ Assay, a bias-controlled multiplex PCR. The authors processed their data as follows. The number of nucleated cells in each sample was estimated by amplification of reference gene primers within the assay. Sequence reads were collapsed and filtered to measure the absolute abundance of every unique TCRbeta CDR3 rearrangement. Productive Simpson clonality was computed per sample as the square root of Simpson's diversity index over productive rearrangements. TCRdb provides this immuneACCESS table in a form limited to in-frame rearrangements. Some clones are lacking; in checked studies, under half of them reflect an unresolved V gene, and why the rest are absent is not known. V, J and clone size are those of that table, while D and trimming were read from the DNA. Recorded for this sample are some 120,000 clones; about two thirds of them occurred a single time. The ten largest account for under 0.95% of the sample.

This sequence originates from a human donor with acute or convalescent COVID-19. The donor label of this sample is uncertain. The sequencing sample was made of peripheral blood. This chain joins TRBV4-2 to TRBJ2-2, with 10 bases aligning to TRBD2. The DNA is TGTGCCAGCAGCCAGCTAGCGGGGGCGTTCACCGGGGAGCTGTTTTTT. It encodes CASSQLAGAFTGELFF.